Presented here are 32 T cell receptor beta chains from one specimen sequenced in a study of early T cells in non-severe SARS-CoV-2 infection. TCRdb fed the 5' RACE reads into MiXCR, producing one record per CDR3 protein. The sample holds around 61,000 distinct CDR3 sequences; about 12% are singletons and the top ten take 2.9%. Sample: whole blood. Receptors were obtained from an adult who was a healthcare worker with PCR-confirmed SARS-CoV-2 infection or an uninfected control (not recorded which).

This CDR3 reads CASSKLAGGPRDTQYF. CDR3 nucleotides: TGTGCCAGCAGCAAACTAGCGGGGGGGCCAAGGGATACGCAGTATTTT. This chain joins TRBV6-5 and TRBJ2-3, with 13 bases aligning to TRBD2. Germline lookup yields CDR1 MNHEY and CDR2 SVGAGI. V shed 6 bases and J 6 bases; nucleotides not matched to a gene: 9. The CDR3 has 16 residues.

This clonotype occurred a few times. The rearrangement links TRBV3-1 to TRBJ1-5; perhaps TRBD1 as D (6 bases). CDR1 is LGHDT and CDR2 is YNNKEL in the germline V gene (reference sequence). CDR3 size: 13 residues. Trimming took 3 bases from V and 7 from J, leaving 10 bases between them. The CDR3, as DNA: TGTGCCAGCAGCCAGACAGGTAGCCAGCCCCAGCATTTT. Translation: CASSQTGSQPQHF. Variable domain in full (rest from reference TRBV3-1 and TRBJ1-5): DTAVSQTPKYLVTQMGNDKSIKCEQNLGHDTMYWYKQDSKKFLKIMFSYNNKELIINETVPNRFSPKSPDKAHLNLHINSLELGDSAVYFCASSQTGSQPQHFGDGTRLSIL.

This clonotype was counted at least ten times. This chain joins TRBV5-4 and TRBJ2-3; 10 nucleotides agree with TRBD1. Germline values: CDR1 SGHNT, CDR2 YYREEE (reference sequence). V lost 4 bases and J lost 4; bases outside the gene matches: 9. The CDR3 spans 16 residues. The CDR3 region is CASSPTPGQGSDTQYF. CDR3 bases: TGTGCCAGCAGCCCTACACCGGGACAGGGGTCAGATACGCAGTATTTT.

This clonotype was detected many times. The chain is built from TRBV7-3 and TRBJ2-7; 8 positions agree with TRBD2. Germline V CDR1 and CDR2: SGHTA, FQGTGA. V dropped 3 bases and J dropped 2; count of bases not matched to a gene: 6. The CDR3 loop spans 15 amino acids. CDR3 sequence: CASSLTAGGTYEQYF. The DNA of the CDR3 is TGTGCCAGCAGCTTGACGGCGGGGGGAACCTACGAGCAGTACTTC.

This clonotype was picked up a small number of times. The chain combines TRBV28 with TRBJ1-2; no definite D call. The CDR3 is 12 residues long. Germline V gene lookup returns CDR1 MDHEN and CDR2 SYDVKM. V lost 7 bases, J lost 5 bases, and 11 bases lay in between. The chain's CDR3 is CASTPGQYGYTF. The CDR3 nucleotides are TGTGCCAGCACGCCGGGTCAATATGGCTACACCTTC.

This clonotype was counted many times. The rearrangement links TRBV5-1 to TRBJ1-4; weak D call: TRBD1 (6 bases). The CDR3 sequence is 15 residues long. CDR1 and CDR2 from the germline V gene are SGHRS and YFSETQ. V dropped 6 bases and J dropped 7 bases, with 19 bases sitting between them. Written as DNA, the CDR3 is TGCGCCAGCACCCGTGGTTCAGGGGTGGGTGAAAAACTGTTTTTT. As protein: CASTRGSGVGEKLFF.

There are a few counts of this clonotype. The chain links TRBV20-1 to TRBJ1-3; D is unclear. Germline lookup yields CDR1 DFQATT and CDR2 SNEGSKA (reference sequence). The V gene lost 6 bases and the J gene lost 2 bases, with 11 bases spanning the gap. CDR3 size: 13 residues. The CDR3 region has the DNA TGCAGTGCGCCTGGGGTAACTGGAAACACCATATATTTT. Amino acids: CSAPGVTGNTIYF.

The chain links TRBV12-3 or TRBV12-4 to TRBJ2-7; D assignment may be TRBD1 or TRBD2 (6 bases each). This CDR3 comprises 15 residues. Trimming cost V 7 bases and J 0 bases, with 16 bases left between them. The CDR3 DNA reads as TGTGCCAGCAAGCGGACGGGGGCCAGCTCCTACGAGCAGTACTTC. It translates to CASKRTGASSYEQYF.

At least ten counts were recorded for this clonotype. The chain combines TRBV29-1 with TRBJ2-1, with TRBD2 identical over 10 bases. CDR1 and CDR2 (germline): SQVTM, ANQGSEA. Germline trimming cut 4 bases from V and 5 bases from J; bases unmatched to any gene: 5. CDR3 length: 14 amino acids. CDR3 DNA sequence: TGCAGCGTTGCCGGACTAGCGGCAGACAATGAGCAGTTCTTC. This translates into CSVAGLAADNEQFF.

This clonotype was counted ten times or more. V and J are TRBV12-3 or TRBV12-4 and TRBJ1-1, with TRBD1 matching 9 bases. With V trimmed by 1 base and J by 1 base, 4 bases remained unmatched. The CDR3 extends over 16 amino acids. CDR3 loop: CASSLGLGQGNTEAFF. The CDR3 bases are TGTGCCAGCAGTTTAGGGTTGGGACAGGGGAACACTGAAGCTTTCTTT.

This clonotype appeared many times. The V and J genes are TRBV14 and TRBJ1-2; D call uncertain. The CDR3 runs to 13 residues. V shed 8 bases and J shed 8 bases, with 18 bases lying between them. CDR1 is SGHDN and CDR2 is FVKESK in the germline V gene. The CDR3 DNA follows: TGTGCCAGCCGGACGGCAGCCGGGAGCGGCTACACCTTC. Protein sequence: CASRTAAGSGYTF.

For this clonotype: One base away lies a much larger clone, so this may be a sequencing read error. V usage is TRBV29-1 and J usage is TRBJ2-5; D is possibly TRBD1 (6 bases). The germline V gene encodes CDR1 SQVTM and CDR2 ANQGSEA. The CDR3 consists of 15 residues. The CDR3 spells CSVALTGDPQESQYF. CDR3 DNA: TGCAGCGTTGCATTGACAGGTGATCCACAAGAGTCCCAGTACTTC.

V gene TRBV7-6 combines with J gene TRBJ2-6; no definite D call. V was cut by 0 bases and J by 0 bases, with 3 bases left in between. Germline CDR1 SGHVS, CDR2 FNYEAQ. The CDR3 is 15 residues long. The CDR3, as DNA: TGTGCCAGCAGCTTAGCCCACTCTGGGGCCAACGTCCTGACTTTC. This encodes CASSLAHSGANVLTF.

This clonotype was recorded at least ten times. The rearrangement joins TRBV5-4 to TRBJ2-2, with 8 bases aligning to TRBD1. V gave up 6 bases and J gave up 1 base; unmatched junction bases: 5. CDR3 length: 15 amino acids. Per the germline V gene, CDR1 is SGHNT and CDR2 is YYREEE (reference sequence). In nucleotides, the CDR3 is TGTGCCAGCACTCGGACAGGGTTGAACACCGGGGAGCTGTTTTTT. Amino acids: CASTRTGLNTGELFF. Full variable domain (remainder filled in from reference TRBV5-4 and TRBJ2-2): ETGVTQSPTHLIKTRGQQVTLRCSSQSGHNTVSWYQQALGQGPQFIFQYYREEENGRGNFPPRFSGLQFPNYSSELNVNALELDDSALYLCASTRTGLNTGELFFGEGSRLTVL.

The V and J genes are TRBV29-1 and TRBJ1-2; D uncertain. Trimming pared 2 bases from V and 2 bases from J, leaving 6 bases between. The CDR3 has 12 amino acids. Per the germline V gene, CDR1 is SQVTM and CDR2 is ANQGSEA. The CDR3 here is CSVENLNYGYTF. The CDR3 DNA reads TGCAGCGTTGAAAACCTGAACTATGGCTACACCTTC.

This clonotype appeared a few times. The chain has TRBV6-5 and TRBJ2-3; D may be TRBD2 (6 bases). The CDR3 covers 15 residues. Per germline, CDR1 MNHEY and CDR2 SVGAGI. Between the trimmed V and J ends, which lost 0 bases and 5 bases, there was a span of 12 bases. CDR3 loop: CASSYSKTSLDTQYF. The DNA for the CDR3 is TGTGCCAGCAGTTACTCGAAGACTAGTCTAGATACGCAGTATTTT.

Concerning this clonotype itself: This may stem from a read error, because a much larger clone lies one nucleotide away. V is TRBV7-3 and J is TRBJ2-1, with 9 positions matching TRBD2. CDR1 and CDR2 (germline): SGHTA, FQGTGA. The CDR3 spans 14 residues. V lost 2 bases and J lost 8; bases outside the gene matches: 4. The CDR3 nucleotides are TGTGCCAGCAGCTTATTAGCGGGGGCGCATGAGCAGTTCTTC. Protein sequence: CASSLLAGAHEQFF.

This clonotype came up many times. V and J are TRBV30 and TRBJ2-7; D is possibly TRBD1 or TRBD2 (5 bases each). V lost 3 bases to trimming and J lost 3 bases, with 12 bases between them. Germline CDR1 is GTSNPN and CDR2 is SVGIG (reference sequence). The CDR3 is 13 residues long. The CDR3 loop reads CAWSVGVNYEQYF. CDR3 in DNA: TGTGCCTGGAGCGTGGGGGTCAACTACGAGCAGTACTTC.

This clonotype was observed a few times. The rearrangement links TRBV19 to TRBJ1-5; D not certain. Deletions cut 7 bases from V and 0 bases from J, with 13 bases between. The CDR3 loop spans 15 amino acids. Per the germline V gene, CDR1 is LNHDA and CDR2 is SQIVND (reference sequence). DNA for the CDR3: TGTGCCAGTACCTCCCCGAGGGATAGCAATCAGCCCCAGCATTTT. Translation gives CASTSPRDSNQPQHF.

The chain recombines TRBV6-1 with TRBJ2-3; TRBD1 aligns across 7 bases. Losses at the gene ends were 7 bases for V and 5 bases for J; bases not matched to a gene: 12. CDR3 length equals 15 residues. Germline V gives CDR1 MNHNS, CDR2 SASEGT. Here the CDR3 DNA reads TGTGCCAGCACCAGGCCCGACAGGGCTGGAGATACGCAGTATTTT. This sequence encodes CASTRPDRAGDTQYF.

This clonotype was observed many times. Sequence at one end of the junction differs from germline and may be a read error. The chain links TRBV7-7 to TRBJ2-1; a weak D match, TRBD2 (5 bases). The germline V gene encodes CDR1 SSHAT and CDR2 FNYEAQ (reference sequence). This CDR3 region has 13 residues. The CDR3 DNA follows: TGTGCTAGCAGCTTAGGGAGAACCGATGAGCAGTTCTTC. This gives the protein CASSLGRTDEQFF.

This clonotype was recorded many times. The rearrangement joins TRBV20-1 to TRBJ2-7; D may be TRBD1 or TRBD2 (6 bases each). This CDR3 is 15 amino acids long. In germline, CDR1 is DFQATT, CDR2 SNEGSKA (reference sequence). With 1 base removed from V and 1 base from J, the gap between germline ends came to 14 bases. The CDR3 nucleotides read TGCAGTGCTAGAGGAGGAGGGGGGTGGTCCTACGAGCAGTACTTC. Translating it yields CSARGGGGWSYEQYF.

This clonotype was detected many times. The chain couples TRBV30 to TRBJ2-7; tentative D call: TRBD2 (6 bases). Germline lookup yields CDR1 GTSNPN and CDR2 SVGIG (reference sequence). The CDR3 consists of 15 residues. V dropped 2 bases and J dropped 0 bases, with 14 bases sitting between them. The CDR3 reads CAWSRGGILSYEQYF. CDR3 nucleotides: TGTGCCTGGAGTAGGGGCGGGATACTCTCCTACGAGCAGTACTTC.

This clonotype has a handful of counts. The chain carries TRBV24-1 and TRBJ2-1; 9 bases fit TRBD2. CDR1 and CDR2 from the germline V gene are KGHDR and SFDVKD. V dropped 8 bases and J dropped 8; count of bases not matched to a gene: 15. This CDR3 has 16 amino acids. The CDR3 region is CATTDGGGGAYDEQFF. The CDR3, as DNA: TGTGCCACCACCGACGGAGGCGGGGGGGCTTATGATGAGCAGTTCTTC.

The table lists this clonotype with many counts. J is TRBJ2-1 and V is TRBV7-9; TRBD2 agrees at 13 bases. The V and J ends lost 5 bases and 8 bases, in that order; junction bases with no gene match: 9. Germline CDR1 SEHNR, CDR2 FQNEAQ (reference sequence). The CDR3 runs 16 residues. CDR3 in amino acids: CASSPPRTSGSYEQFF. CDR3 DNA: TGTGCCAGCAGCCCACCAAGGACTAGCGGGAGTTATGAGCAGTTCTTC.

This clonotype was counted a few times. This chain joins TRBV29-1 and TRBJ2-7; 14 bases align to TRBD2. J lost 6 bases, V lost 6 bases, and 7 bases had no gene match. CDR1 is SQVTM, CDR2 ANQGSEA, per germline. The CDR3 has 14 amino acids. The CDR3 region has the DNA TGCAGCGTCAGACTAGCGGGAGGGCCGGGCGAGCAGTACTTC. This translates into CSVRLAGGPGEQYF.

At least ten counts were recorded for this clonotype. In DNA, the CDR3 is TGCGCCAGCAGCTTGGTAGGGACTAGCGTTTACAATGAGCAGTTCTTC. Amino acids: CASSLVGTSVYNEQFF. This chain connects TRBV5-1 to TRBJ2-1, with 10 bases that match TRBD2. The J segment lost 4 bases and the V segment lost 0 bases, leaving 4 bases of the junction unmatched. The CDR3 covers 16 residues. From germline, CDR1 is SGHRS and CDR2 YFSETQ. The full variable domain, its missing parts supplied by reference TRBV5-1 and TRBJ2-1, is KAGVTQTPRYLIKTRGQQVTLSCSPISGHRSVSWYQQTPGQGLQFLFEYFSETQRNKGNFPGRFSGRQFSNSRSEMNVSTLELGDSALYLCASSLVGTSVYNEQFFGPGTRLTVL.

The gene calls are TRBV12-3 or TRBV12-4 and TRBJ1-5; no definite D call. There are 12 residues in the CDR3. Between the trimmed V and J ends, which lost 1 base and 6 bases, there was a span of 4 bases. The DNA for the CDR3 is TGTGCCAGCAGTTTAGAGGGTCAGCCCCAGCATTTT. It specifies CASSLEGQPQHF.

The chain carries TRBV7-8 and TRBJ1-3; D gene uncertain. With 2 bases removed from V and 3 bases from J, the gap between germline ends came to 5 bases. In germline, CDR1 is SGHVS, CDR2 FQNEAQ. The CDR3 consists of 13 residues. CDR3 region: CASSLIYGNTIYF. The CDR3 DNA reads TGTGCCAGCAGCTTAATATATGGAAACACCATATATTTT.

The chain recombines TRBV29-1 with TRBJ1-1; D not certain. The CDR3 sequence is 14 residues long. V was clipped by 4 bases and J by 0 bases, with 12 bases between them. From germline, CDR1 is SQVTM and CDR2 ANQGSEA. DNA for the CDR3: TGCAGCGTTGGGCGGACCCAGATGAACACTGAAGCTTTCTTT. Translated, it gives CSVGRTQMNTEAFF.

This clonotype was seen many times. The chain employs TRBV14 and TRBJ1-2; D remains ambiguous. The germline CDR1 and CDR2 sequences are SGHDN and FVKESK. The CDR3 spans 13 residues. Trimming took off 4 bases at V and 7 bases at J, with 13 bases between the two ends. This CDR3 reads CASSPSAVGGYTF. In DNA form, the CDR3 reads TGTGCCAGCAGCCCGTCGGCCGTAGGTGGCTACACCTTC.

This chain connects TRBV24-1 to TRBJ2-3; 8 bases are shared with TRBD1. Germline values: CDR1 KGHDR, CDR2 SFDVKD. The CDR3 totals 16 residues. With 0 bases clipped from V and 2 bases from J, the junction kept 3 bases outside the gene matches. The CDR3, as DNA: TGTGCCACCAGTGATTTGAGGACAGGGTCCACAGATACGCAGTATTTT. Its translation is CATSDLRTGSTDTQYF.